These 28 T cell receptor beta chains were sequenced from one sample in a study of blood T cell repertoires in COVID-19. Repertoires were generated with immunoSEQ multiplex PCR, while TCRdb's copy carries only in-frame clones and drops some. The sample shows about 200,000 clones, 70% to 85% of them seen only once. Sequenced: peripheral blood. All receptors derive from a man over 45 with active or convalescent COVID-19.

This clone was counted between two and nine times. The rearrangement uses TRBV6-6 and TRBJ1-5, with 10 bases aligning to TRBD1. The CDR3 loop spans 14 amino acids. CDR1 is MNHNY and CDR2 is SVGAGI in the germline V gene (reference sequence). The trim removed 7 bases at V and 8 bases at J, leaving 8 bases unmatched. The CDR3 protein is CASTDRGRGEPQHF. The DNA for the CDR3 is TGTGCCAGCACCGACAGGGGGCGGGGGGAGCCCCAGCATTTT.

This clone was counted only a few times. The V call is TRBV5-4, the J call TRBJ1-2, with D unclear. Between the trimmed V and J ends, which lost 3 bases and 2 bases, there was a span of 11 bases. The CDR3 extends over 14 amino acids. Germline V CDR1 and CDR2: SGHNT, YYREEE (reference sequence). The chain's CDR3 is CASSYGRENYGYTF. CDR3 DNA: TGTGCCAGCAGCTACGGGAGGGAGAACTATGGCTACACCTTC.

CDR3 coding DNA: TGTGCCAGCAGCTTACGACAGGGGGCCTCACCCCTCCACTTT. It yields the protein CASSLRQGASPLHF. The V call is TRBV7-3, the J call TRBJ1-6; 10 nucleotides agree with TRBD1. Per the germline V gene, CDR1 is SGHTA and CDR2 is FQGTGA. This CDR3 region has 14 residues. With V trimmed by 2 bases and J by 10 bases, 2 bases remained unmatched. Filled out from reference TRBV7-3 and TRBJ1-6, the complete variable domain reads GAGVSQTPSNKVTEKGKYVELRCDPISGHTALYWYRQSLGQGPEFLIYFQGTGAADDSGLPNDRFFAVRPEGSVSTLKIQRTERGDSAVYLCASSLRQGASPLHFGNGTRLTVT.

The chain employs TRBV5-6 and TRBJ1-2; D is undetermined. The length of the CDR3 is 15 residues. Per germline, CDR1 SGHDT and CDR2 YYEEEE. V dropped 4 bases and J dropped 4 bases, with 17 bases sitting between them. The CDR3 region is CASSPAAGSPYGYTF. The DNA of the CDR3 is TGTGCCAGCAGCCCGGCGGCGGGCAGTCCCTATGGCTACACCTTC.

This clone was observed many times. CDR3 region: CASSLMGLDRGNTEAFF. Here the CDR3 DNA reads TGTGCCAGCAGCTTAATGGGCCTGGACAGGGGCAACACTGAAGCTTTCTTT. The chain joins TRBV7-3 to TRBJ1-1; 9 bases match TRBD1. In germline, CDR1 is SGHTA, CDR2 FQGTGA. CDR3 length: 17 residues. J lost 2 bases, V lost 1 base, and 8 bases had no gene match. The full variable domain, completed using reference TRBV7-3 and TRBJ1-1, is GAGVSQTPSNKVTEKGKYVELRCDPISGHTALYWYRQSLGQGPEFLIYFQGTGAADDSGLPNDRFFAVRPEGSVSTLKIQRTERGDSAVYLCASSLMGLDRGNTEAFFGQGTRLTVV.

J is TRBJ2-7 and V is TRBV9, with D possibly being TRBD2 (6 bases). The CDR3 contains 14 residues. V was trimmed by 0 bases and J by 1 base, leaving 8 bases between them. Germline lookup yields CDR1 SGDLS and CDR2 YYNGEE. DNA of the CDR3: TGTGCCAGCAGCGTAGACGGGACTTCCTACGAGCAGTACTTC. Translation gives CASSVDGTSYEQYF.

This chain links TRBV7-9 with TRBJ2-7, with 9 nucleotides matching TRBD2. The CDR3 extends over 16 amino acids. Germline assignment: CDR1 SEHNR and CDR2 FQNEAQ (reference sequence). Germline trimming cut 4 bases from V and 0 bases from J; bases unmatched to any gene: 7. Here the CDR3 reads CASSSRLAESSYEQYF. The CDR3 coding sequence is TGTGCCAGCAGCTCCCGACTAGCGGAGTCCTCCTACGAGCAGTACTTC.

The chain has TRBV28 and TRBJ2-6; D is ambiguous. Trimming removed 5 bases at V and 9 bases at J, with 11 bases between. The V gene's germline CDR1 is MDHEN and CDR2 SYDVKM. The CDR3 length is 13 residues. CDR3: CASSERSDNVLTF. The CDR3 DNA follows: TGTGCCAGCAGTGAGCGATCGGACAACGTCCTGACTTTC.

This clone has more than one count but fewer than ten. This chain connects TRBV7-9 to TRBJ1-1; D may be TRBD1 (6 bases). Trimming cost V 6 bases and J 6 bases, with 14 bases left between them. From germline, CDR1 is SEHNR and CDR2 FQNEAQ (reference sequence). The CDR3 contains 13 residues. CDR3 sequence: CASRQGWTPEAFF. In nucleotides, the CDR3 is TGTGCCAGCAGACAGGGATGGACGCCTGAAGCTTTCTTT. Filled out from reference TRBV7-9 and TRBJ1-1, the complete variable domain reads DTGVSQNPRHKITKRGQNVTFRCDPISEHNRLYWYRQTLGQGPEFLTYFQNEAQLEKSRLLSDRFSAERPKGSFSTLEIQRTEQGDSAMYLCASRQGWTPEAFFGQGTRLTVV.

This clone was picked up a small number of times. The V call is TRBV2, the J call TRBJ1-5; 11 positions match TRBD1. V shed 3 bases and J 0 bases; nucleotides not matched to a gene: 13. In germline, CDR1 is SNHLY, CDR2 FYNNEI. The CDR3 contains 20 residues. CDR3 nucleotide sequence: TGTGCCAGCAGTGAGGTGTGGGGAGGACAGGGGGCTTATAGCAATCAGCCCCAGCATTTT. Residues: CASSEVWGGQGAYSNQPQHF.

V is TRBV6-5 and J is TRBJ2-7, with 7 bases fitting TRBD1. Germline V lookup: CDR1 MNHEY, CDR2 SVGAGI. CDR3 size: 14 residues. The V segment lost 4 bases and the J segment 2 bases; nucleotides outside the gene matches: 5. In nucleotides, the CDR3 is TGTGCCAGCAGTTCACGGACAGGAGCCTACGAGCAGTACTTC. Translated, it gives CASSSRTGAYEQYF.

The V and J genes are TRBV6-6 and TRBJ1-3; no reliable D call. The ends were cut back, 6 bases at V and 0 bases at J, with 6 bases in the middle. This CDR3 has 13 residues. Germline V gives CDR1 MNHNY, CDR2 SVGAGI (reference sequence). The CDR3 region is CASSASSGNTIYF. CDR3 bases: TGTGCCAGCAGCGCCAGCTCTGGAAACACCATATATTTT.

In nucleotides, the CDR3 is TGTGCCAGCAGTTACTCAGACAAGAACACTGAAGCTTTCTTT. Amino acids: CASSYSDKNTEAFF. V gene TRBV6-6 combines with J gene TRBJ1-1; D not certain. Germline-derived CDR1 and CDR2 are MNHNY and SVGAGI (reference sequence). CDR3 length: 14 amino acids. V lost 0 bases to trimming and J lost 1 base, with 6 bases between them.

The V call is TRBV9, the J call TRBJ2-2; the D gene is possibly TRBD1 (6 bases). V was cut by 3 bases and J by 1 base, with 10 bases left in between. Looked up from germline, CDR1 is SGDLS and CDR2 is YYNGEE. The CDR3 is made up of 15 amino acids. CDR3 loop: CASSASDRNTGELFF. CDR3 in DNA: TGTGCCAGCAGCGCGTCGGACAGGAACACCGGGGAGCTGTTTTTT.

CDR3 sequence reads: CASSQFWSSENNEQFF. The CDR3 DNA reads as TGCGCCAGCAGCCAATTCTGGTCTAGCGAGAACAATGAGCAGTTCTTC. The chain combines TRBV4-3 with TRBJ2-1, with D maybe TRBD2 (6 bases). The CDR3 consists of 16 residues. Germline V gene data show CDR1 as LGHNA and CDR2 as YSLEER. V was pared by 2 bases and J by 5 bases, with 16 bases between.

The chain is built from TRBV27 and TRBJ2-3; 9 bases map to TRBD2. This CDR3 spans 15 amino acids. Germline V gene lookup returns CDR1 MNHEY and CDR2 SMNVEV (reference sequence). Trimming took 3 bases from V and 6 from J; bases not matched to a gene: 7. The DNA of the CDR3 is TGTGCCAGCAGTTTTAGCGGGAGTGCGTGGGATACGCAGTATTTT. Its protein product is CASSFSGSAWDTQYF.

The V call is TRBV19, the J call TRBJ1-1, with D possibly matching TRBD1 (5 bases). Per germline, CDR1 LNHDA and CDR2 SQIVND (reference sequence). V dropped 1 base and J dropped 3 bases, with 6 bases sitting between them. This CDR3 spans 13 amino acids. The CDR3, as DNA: TGTGCCAGTAGTATAGTCAGGGACACTGAAGCTTTCTTT. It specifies CASSIVRDTEAFF.

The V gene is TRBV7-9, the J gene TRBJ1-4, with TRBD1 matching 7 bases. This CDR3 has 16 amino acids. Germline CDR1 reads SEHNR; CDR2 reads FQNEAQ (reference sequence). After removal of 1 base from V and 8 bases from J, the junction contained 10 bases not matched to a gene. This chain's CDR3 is CASSLVEGAGYEKLFF. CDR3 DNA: TGTGCCAGCAGCTTAGTGGAGGGGGCAGGGTACGAAAAACTGTTTTTT.

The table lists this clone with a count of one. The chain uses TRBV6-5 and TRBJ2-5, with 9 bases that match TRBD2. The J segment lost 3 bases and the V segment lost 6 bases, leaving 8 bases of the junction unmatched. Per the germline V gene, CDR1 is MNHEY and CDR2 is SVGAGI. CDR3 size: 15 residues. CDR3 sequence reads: CASSTDRTSEETQYF. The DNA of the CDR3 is TGTGCCAGCAGCACAGATCGGACTAGCGAAGAGACCCAGTACTTC.

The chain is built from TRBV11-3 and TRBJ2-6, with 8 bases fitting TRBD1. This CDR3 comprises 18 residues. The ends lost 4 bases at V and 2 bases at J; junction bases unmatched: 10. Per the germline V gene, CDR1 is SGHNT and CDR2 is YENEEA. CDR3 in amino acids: CASSSLDRVWAGANVLTF. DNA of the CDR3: TGTGCCAGCAGCTCCCTGGACAGGGTGTGGGCTGGGGCCAACGTCCTGACTTTC. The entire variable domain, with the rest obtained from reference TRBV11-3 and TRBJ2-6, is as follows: EAGVVQSPRYKIIEKKQPVAFWCNPISGHNTLYWYLQNLGQGPELLIRYENEEAVDDSQLPKDRFSAERLKGVDSTLKIQPAELGDSAVYLCASSSLDRVWAGANVLTFGAGSRLTVL.

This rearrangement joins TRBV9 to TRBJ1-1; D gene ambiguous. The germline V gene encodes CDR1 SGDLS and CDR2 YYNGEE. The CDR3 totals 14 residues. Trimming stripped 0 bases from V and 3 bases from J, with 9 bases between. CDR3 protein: CASSVVDFYTEAFF. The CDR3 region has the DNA TGTGCCAGCAGCGTAGTTGACTTCTACACTGAAGCTTTCTTT. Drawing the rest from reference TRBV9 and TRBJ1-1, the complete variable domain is DSGVTQTPKHLITATGQRVTLRCSPRSGDLSVYWYQQSLDQGLQFLIQYYNGEERAKGNILERFSAQQFPDLHSELNLSSLELGDSALYFCASSVVDFYTEAFFGQGTRLTVV.

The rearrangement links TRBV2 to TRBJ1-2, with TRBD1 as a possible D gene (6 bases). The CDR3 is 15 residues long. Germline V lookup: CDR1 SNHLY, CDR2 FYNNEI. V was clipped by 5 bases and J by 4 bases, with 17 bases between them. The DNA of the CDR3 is TGTGCCAGCAGTAGTGATATTGGGGGCTTCTATGGCTACACCTTC. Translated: CASSSDIGGFYGYTF.

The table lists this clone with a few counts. CDR3 loop: CASSRGQRYGYTF. DNA for the CDR3: TGTGCCAGCAGCCGCGGACAGAGATATGGCTACACCTTC. The V call is TRBV6-5, the J call TRBJ1-2, with D maybe TRBD1 (6 bases). Between the trimmed V and J ends, which lost 6 bases and 5 bases, there was a span of 13 bases. Germline loops: CDR1 MNHEY, CDR2 SVGAGI. This CDR3 is built from 13 residues.

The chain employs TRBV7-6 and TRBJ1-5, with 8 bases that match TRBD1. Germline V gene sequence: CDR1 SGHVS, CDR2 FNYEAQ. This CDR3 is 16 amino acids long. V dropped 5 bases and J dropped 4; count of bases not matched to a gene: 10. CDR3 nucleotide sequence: TGTGCCAGCAGCAACTGGGACAGGCGGGGGAATCAGCCCCAGCATTTT. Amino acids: CASSNWDRRGNQPQHF. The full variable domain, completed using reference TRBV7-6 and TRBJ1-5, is GAGVSQSPRYKVTKRGQDVALRCDPISGHVSLYWYRQALGQGPEFLTYFNYEAQQDKSGLPNDRFSAERPEGSISTLTIQRTEQRDSAMYRCASSNWDRRGNQPQHFGDGTRLSIL.

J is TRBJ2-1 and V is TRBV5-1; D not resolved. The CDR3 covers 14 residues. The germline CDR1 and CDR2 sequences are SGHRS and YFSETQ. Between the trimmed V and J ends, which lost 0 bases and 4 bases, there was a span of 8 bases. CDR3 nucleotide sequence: TGCGCCAGCAGCTTGGCCGAGCCATACAATGAGCAGTTCTTC. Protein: CASSLAEPYNEQFF.

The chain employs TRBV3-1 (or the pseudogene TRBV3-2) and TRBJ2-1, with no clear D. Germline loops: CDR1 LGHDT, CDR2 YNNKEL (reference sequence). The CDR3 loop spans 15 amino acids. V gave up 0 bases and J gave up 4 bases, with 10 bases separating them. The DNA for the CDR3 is TGTGCCAGCAGCCAAGACGCGGCTAAGTACAATGAGCAGTTCTTC. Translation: CASSQDAAKYNEQFF.

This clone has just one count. The CDR3 loop is CSVRPTSDPNNEQFF. The CDR3 nucleotides are TGCAGCGTGAGGCCAACTAGCGACCCAAACAATGAGCAGTTCTTC. V is TRBV29-1 and J is TRBJ2-1; 7 bases agree with TRBD2. The CDR3 length is 15 residues. Germline V gives CDR1 SQVTM, CDR2 ANQGSEA. Unmatched junction bases numbered 13, after V lost 6 bases and J lost 5 bases.

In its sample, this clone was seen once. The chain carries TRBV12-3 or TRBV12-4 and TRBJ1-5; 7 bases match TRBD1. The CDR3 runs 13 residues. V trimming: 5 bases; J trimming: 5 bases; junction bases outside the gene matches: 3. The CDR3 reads CASSATGDQPQHF. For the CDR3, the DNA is TGTGCCAGCAGTGCCACAGGGGATCAGCCCCAGCATTTT.